The source of this T cell receptor (beta chain) is a study of control samples from healthy donors and cancer patients. The germline CDR1 and CDR2 sequences are LNHDA and SQIVND (reference sequence). V gave up 3 bases and J gave up 3 bases, with 15 bases separating them. There are 16 residues in the CDR3. Measured with immunoSEQ multiplex PCR; TCRdb has only the in-frame clones, and not every one. The table records 100,000 to 130,000 clones, around four fifths of them present only once. This TCR was sampled from a man younger than 35 in good health. The chain combines TRBV19 with TRBJ2-4, with D tentatively TRBD2 (5 bases). Sequenced: blood. For the CDR3, the DNA is TGTGCCAGTAGTATGACCCAACTCGGGATCAAAAACATTCAGTACTTC. Amino acid sequence: CASSMTQLGIKNIQYF.